This T cell receptor beta chain comes out of a study of cytomegalovirus exposure and HLA in healthy donors. PCR was performed using 60 Vbeta and 13 Jbeta primers. The assay was immunoSEQ multiplex PCR, and TCRdb's table has in-frame clones only and misses some. The sample has some 170,000 clones, roughly 79% seen once. V was trimmed by 4 bases and J by 5 bases, leaving 11 bases between them. The CDR3 loop spans 13 amino acids. Germline lookup yields CDR1 SNHLY and CDR2 FYNNEI. The receptor was derived from a woman between 18 and 29 years old in good health and CMV-seropositive. The genes are TRBV2 and TRBJ1-2; D unclear. Sequencing was carried out using PBMCs. The CDR3 sequence is CASSADKQYGYTF. CDR3 coding DNA: TGTGCCAGCAGTGCCGACAAGCAATATGGCTACACCTTC.